A single sample is the source of the 22 T cell receptor beta chains below, sequenced in a study of shared clonotypes between healthy human individuals. Measured with immunoSEQ multiplex PCR; TCRdb has only the in-frame clones, and not every one. The sample contains some 95,000 clones, about 68% of which appear only once. Sequenced sample: memory CD8+ T cells sorted from blood. The sample's subset: CD45RO+ cells pooled with CCR7-negative TemRA cells. Every receptor here comes from a man aged 25 to 40 in good health.

This chain connects TRBV15 to TRBJ2-7, with no clear D. Trimming removed 1 base at V and 6 bases at J, with 10 bases between. Germline CDR1 is LNHNV and CDR2 is YYDKDF (reference sequence). The CDR3 length is 13 residues. This CDR3 is CATSRVGLGEQYF. The CDR3 region has the DNA TGTGCCACCAGCAGAGTGGGTCTGGGCGAGCAGTACTTC.

The V and J genes are TRBV5-5 and TRBJ2-7; possible D gene TRBD1, 6 bases. Germline CDR1 is SGHKS and CDR2 is YYEKEE (reference sequence). The V gene lost 7 bases and the J gene lost 5 bases, with 19 bases spanning the gap. This CDR3 contains 14 residues. The CDR3 DNA reads as TGTGCCAGCGCCCAGGGGATCGAATTCCACGAGCAGTACTTC. This translates into CASAQGIEFHEQYF.

The chain links TRBV29-1 to TRBJ1-3; TRBD1 matches at 7 bases. J gave up 0 bases and V 5 bases, and 7 bases lay outside the gene matches. The length of the CDR3 is 15 residues. The germline V gene encodes CDR1 SQVTM and CDR2 ANQGSEA. CDR3 sequence reads: CSVRDRESSGNTIYF. The CDR3 region has the DNA TGCAGCGTTCGAGACAGGGAGAGCTCTGGAAACACCATATATTTT.

About this clone: The same CDR3 is also encoded by other DNA sequences in this sample. The rearrangement joins TRBV28 to TRBJ2-7; D is uncertain. V gave up 4 bases and J gave up 0 bases, with 1 base separating them. CDR3 length equals 11 residues. CDR1 and CDR2 from the germline V gene are MDHEN and SYDVKM. The CDR3 DNA reads as TGTGCCAGCAGTTACTCCTACGAGCAGTACTTC. It encodes CASSYSYEQYF.

The table lists this clone with a few counts. The chain recombines TRBV7-2 with TRBJ2-5; 9 bases match TRBD1. This CDR3 region has 15 residues. CDR1 is SGHTA, CDR2 FQGNSA, per germline. V lost 0 bases and J lost 4; bases outside the gene matches: 3. CDR3 loop: CASSLADRGGETQYF. CDR3 coding DNA: TGTGCCAGCAGCTTAGCCGACAGGGGGGGAGAGACCCAGTACTTC.

V and J are TRBV27 and TRBJ2-1; D might be TRBD2 (6 bases). The CDR3 is 16 residues long. V dropped 6 bases and J dropped 0 bases, with 15 bases sitting between them. Germline V gene data show CDR1 as MNHEY and CDR2 as SMNVEV (reference sequence). The CDR3 here is CASSPGWGVSYNEQFF. CDR3 DNA: TGTGCCAGCAGCCCGGGCTGGGGGGTCTCCTACAATGAGCAGTTCTTC.

The genes are TRBV19 and TRBJ1-5; a weak D match, TRBD1 (5 bases). The CDR3 consists of 15 residues. Germline V lookup: CDR1 LNHDA, CDR2 SQIVND (reference sequence). The germline V and J ends were trimmed by 1 base and 3 bases, with 10 bases remaining between them. The CDR3 reads CASSIAQAINQPQHF. CDR3 bases: TGTGCCAGTAGTATAGCACAGGCCATCAATCAGCCCCAGCATTTT.

This clone was recorded once. The V gene is TRBV29-1, the J gene TRBJ1-3; TRBD1 is a possible D gene (6 bases). Germline V gene lookup returns CDR1 SQVTM and CDR2 ANQGSEA. V was clipped by 5 bases and J by 4 bases, with 15 bases between them. The CDR3 length is 14 residues. The CDR3 DNA reads TGCAGCGTTTCAGTTCAGGGGCCCGGAAACACCATATATTTT. Its protein is CSVSVQGPGNTIYF.

The count of this clone is one. V is TRBV6-1 and J is TRBJ2-7; D gene uncertain. Trimming took off 5 bases at V and 0 bases at J, with 5 bases between the two ends. The CDR3 is 12 residues long. CDR1 is MNHNS and CDR2 is SASEGT in the germline V gene. For the CDR3, the DNA is TGTGCCAGCAGTCCAATCTCCTACGAGCAGTACTTC. It is translated as CASSPISYEQYF.

This chain uses TRBV5-5 with TRBJ2-7; TRBD1 aligns across 10 bases. The CDR3 is made up of 13 amino acids. The ends lost 3 bases at V and 5 bases at J; junction bases unmatched: 2. The V gene's germline CDR1 is SGHKS and CDR2 YYEKEE (reference sequence). CDR3 protein: CASSWDRGHEQYF. CDR3 DNA sequence: TGTGCCAGCAGCTGGGACAGGGGCCACGAGCAGTACTTC. The full variable domain, its missing parts supplied by reference TRBV5-5 and TRBJ2-7, is DAGVTQSPTHLIKTRGQQVTLRCSPISGHKSVSWYQQVLGQGPQFIFQYYEKEERGRGNFPDRFSARQFPNYSSELNVNALLLGDSALYLCASSWDRGHEQYFGPGTRLTVT.

The rearrangement uses TRBV10-1 and TRBJ2-3; D is ambiguous. The CDR3 consists of 13 residues. V was shortened by 8 bases and J by 4 bases, with 13 bases between the two germline ends. CDR1 WNHNN and CDR2 SYGVQD come from the germline V gene (reference sequence). CDR3 nucleotides: TGCGCCAGCGCGAGAAACTTAGCAGATACGCAGTATTTT. It specifies CASARNLADTQYF.

V usage is TRBV27 and J usage is TRBJ2-5; D gene uncertain. This CDR3 is built from 15 residues. V was shortened by 4 bases and J by 2 bases, with 14 bases between the two germline ends. In germline, CDR1 is MNHEY, CDR2 SMNVEV (reference sequence). The DNA of the CDR3 is TGTGCCAGCAGTTCCTTTATGTCCCCTCAAGAGACCCAGTACTTC. Encoded protein: CASSSFMSPQETQYF.

The chain couples TRBV7-3 to TRBJ2-3, with D uncertain. CDR1 and CDR2 from the germline V gene are SGHTA and FQGTGA. V lost 1 base to trimming and J lost 3 bases, with 11 bases between them. This CDR3 has 15 amino acids. The CDR3 DNA reads as TGTGCCAGCAGCTTAAGTACGGTTGGGACAGATACGCAGTATTTT. Protein sequence: CASSLSTVGTDTQYF.

The CDR3 protein is CASSYRRLAGGPPYNEQFF. DNA of the CDR3: TGTGCCAGCAGCTATCGGAGACTAGCGGGAGGGCCACCCTACAATGAGCAGTTCTTC. V and J are TRBV5-5 and TRBJ2-1; 14 bases fit TRBD2. The V gene end was trimmed by 3 bases and the J gene end by 2 bases; junction bases not matched to a gene: 10. Germline-derived CDR1 and CDR2 are SGHKS and YYEKEE (reference sequence). CDR3 length equals 19 residues.

The chain carries TRBV28 and TRBJ2-5; TRBD2 agrees at 8 bases. CDR1 is MDHEN and CDR2 is SYDVKM in the germline V gene. The CDR3 has 15 amino acids. The J segment lost 5 bases and the V segment lost 6 bases, leaving 11 bases of the junction unmatched. This CDR3 reads CASSPSTSGDETQYF. The CDR3 DNA follows: TGTGCCAGCAGCCCTTCAACTAGCGGAGACGAGACCCAGTACTTC.

This clone was detected once. The chain links TRBV11-1 to TRBJ2-7; D gene ambiguous. This CDR3 comprises 15 residues. The V gene lost 2 bases and the J gene lost 1 base, with 12 bases spanning the gap. Looked up from germline, CDR1 is SGHAT and CDR2 is FQDESV (reference sequence). This CDR3 is CASSLNPHGSYEQYF. The CDR3, as DNA: TGTGCCAGCAGCTTAAATCCCCACGGGTCCTACGAGCAGTACTTC.

The chain joins TRBV5-8 to TRBJ2-1; tentative D call: TRBD2 (6 bases). The CDR3 spans 15 residues. In germline, CDR1 is SGHTS, CDR2 YDEGEE. The V and J ends lost 0 bases and 2 bases respectively, with 9 bases between them. DNA for the CDR3: TGTGCCAGCAGCTTGGTAGGGACTGCCTACAATGAGCAGTTCTTC. This translates into CASSLVGTAYNEQFF.

Concerning this clone itself: Other DNA sequences in this specimen translate into the identical CDR3. The chain has TRBV28 and TRBJ2-1; tentatively, D is TRBD1 or TRBD2 (5 bases each). Germline lookup yields CDR1 MDHEN and CDR2 SYDVKM. V shed 3 bases and J shed 0 bases, with 9 bases lying between them. The CDR3 extends over 15 amino acids. CDR3 protein: CASSFGGSSYNEQFF. CDR3 bases: TGTGCCAGCAGTTTTGGGGGAAGCTCCTACAATGAGCAGTTCTTC.

The chain joins TRBV27 to TRBJ2-5; possibly TRBD2 for D (6 bases). From germline, CDR1 is MNHEY and CDR2 SMNVEV (reference sequence). V lost 6 bases, J lost 4 bases, and 15 bases lay in between. The CDR3 extends over 14 amino acids. The CDR3 sequence: CASRLGTWGETQYF. The CDR3 bases are TGTGCCAGCAGGCTAGGGACTTGGGGAGAGACCCAGTACTTC.

For the CDR3, the DNA is TGTGCCAGCAGCTTAGGAAAGTATGGCAATCAGCCCCAGCATTTT. It translates to CASSLGKYGNQPQHF. The rearrangement links TRBV7-9 to TRBJ1-5; D not certain. V was clipped by 1 base and J by 2 bases, with 9 bases between them. The CDR3 has 15 residues. Looked up from germline, CDR1 is SEHNR and CDR2 is FQNEAQ (reference sequence).

The rearrangement uses TRBV6-6 and TRBJ2-3; D gene unclear. CDR3 size: 15 residues. V was trimmed by 4 bases and J by 0 bases, leaving 11 bases between them. Germline V gene sequence: CDR1 MNHNY, CDR2 SVGAGI (reference sequence). Here the CDR3 reads CASSSPVLSTDTQYF. The CDR3 DNA is TGTGCCAGCAGTTCGCCGGTTCTTAGCACAGATACGCAGTATTTT.

This chain joins TRBV5-1 and TRBJ2-1; 7 bases line up with TRBD1. The V gene's germline CDR1 is SGHRS and CDR2 YFSETQ. The CDR3 has 17 residues. Unmatched junction bases numbered 17, after V lost 4 bases and J lost 7 bases. The CDR3 loop is CASSAETGKVLRNEQFF. The DNA for the CDR3 is TGCGCCAGCAGCGCAGAGACAGGGAAAGTTTTGAGGAATGAGCAGTTCTTC.